The 20 T cell receptor beta chains below were found in one sample sequenced in a study of T cells after yellow fever vaccination. Using its own MiXCR run on the 5' RACE reads, TCRdb lists one record per CDR3 protein. The sample carries 250,000 to 400,000 distinct CDR3 sequences, approximately 4% recorded once. The sequences come from PBMCs, collected 5 days after the yellow fever booster vaccination. These receptors came from a man between 18 and 29 years old who received the YFV17D yellow fever vaccine.

This clonotype has ten or more counts. The CDR3: CASKSKTGTDASGNTF. CDR3 in DNA: TGCGCCAGCAAATCAAAGACCGGGACCGACGCCTCGGGGAACACCTTC. The rearrangement links TRBV5-1 to TRBJ1-2; the D gene is possibly TRBD1 (5 bases). The CDR3 length is 16 residues. Per germline, CDR1 SGHRS and CDR2 YFSETQ. Trimming took 6 bases from V and 12 from J, leaving 30 bases between them.

The table lists this clonotype with many counts. This chain's CDR3 is CASSFLRTGELFF. Here the CDR3 DNA reads TGTGCCAGCAGCTTTCTCAGGACCGGGGAGCTGTTTTTT. The genes are TRBV7-2 and TRBJ2-2, with unresolved D. This CDR3 contains 13 residues. CDR1 and CDR2 (germline): SGHTA, FQGNSA. V dropped 3 bases and J dropped 5 bases, with 7 bases sitting between them. The entire variable domain, with the rest obtained from reference TRBV7-2 and TRBJ2-2, is as follows: GAGVSQSPSNKVTEKGKDVELRCDPISGHTALYWYRQSLGQGLEFLIYFQGNSAPDKSGLPSDRFSAERTGGSVSTLTIQRTQQEDSAVYLCASSFLRTGELFFGEGSRLTVL.

The chain joins TRBV18 to TRBJ1-4; maybe TRBD1 (6 bases). CDR1 is KGHSH and CDR2 is LQKENI in the germline V gene. Trimming stripped 3 bases from V and 0 bases from J, with 14 bases between. The CDR3 loop spans 17 amino acids. The CDR3 region is CASSPQDRSATNEKLFF. CDR3 bases: TGTGCCAGCTCACCTCAAGACAGGTCCGCAACTAATGAAAAACTGTTTTTT.

This clonotype turned up a few times. J is TRBJ1-2 and V is TRBV25-1; D call uncertain. The germline CDR1 and CDR2 sequences are MGHDK and SYGVNS. With 6 bases removed from V and 8 bases from J, the gap between germline ends came to 22 bases. CDR3 length: 15 residues. The CDR3 DNA is TGTGCCAGCAGCACCCTGTCAGCGGATCAACTAGGCTACACCTTC. Protein sequence: CASSTLSADQLGYTF.

This clonotype was picked up a small number of times. The chain links TRBV27 to TRBJ2-7; TRBD1 aligns across 8 bases. V gave up 6 bases and J gave up 3 bases; unmatched junction bases: 10. Germline CDR1 MNHEY, CDR2 SMNVEV (reference sequence). The CDR3 consists of 15 residues. The CDR3, as DNA: TGTGCCAGCAGCCGTTACAGGGGGTCCCTCTACGAGCAGTACGTC. This codes for CASSRYRGSLYEQYV.

In this sample, this clonotype turned up a few times. The J gene is TRBJ2-5, the V gene TRBV20-1; 10 bases match TRBD2. Losses at the gene ends were 3 bases for V and 4 bases for J; bases not matched to a gene: 8. The CDR3 sequence is 15 residues long. CDR1 is DFQATT and CDR2 is SNEGSKA in the germline V gene (reference sequence). The CDR3 nucleotides are TGCAGTGCTAGTCTCCCAGCGGGGGGGCGAGAGACCCAGTACTTC. It yields the protein CSASLPAGGRETQYF.

This clonotype has at least ten counts. J is TRBJ1-5 and V is TRBV7-2, with 8 bases fitting TRBD1. Per germline, CDR1 SGHTA and CDR2 FQGNSA. Losses at the gene ends were 3 bases for V and 7 bases for J; bases not matched to a gene: 2. The CDR3 runs to 13 residues. This CDR3 is CASSLTGEQPQHF. The CDR3 coding sequence is TGTGCCAGCAGCTTGACAGGGGAACAGCCCCAGCATTTT. Full variable domain (outside the CDR3, taken from reference TRBV7-2 and TRBJ1-5): GAGVSQSPSNKVTEKGKDVELRCDPISGHTALYWYRQSLGQGLEFLIYFQGNSAPDKSGLPSDRFSAERTGGSVSTLTIQRTQQEDSAVYLCASSLTGEQPQHFGDGTRLSIL.

This clonotype was counted many times. V gene TRBV11-1 combines with J gene TRBJ2-2; 14 nucleotides agree with TRBD2. There are 15 residues in the CDR3. From germline, CDR1 is SGHAT and CDR2 FQDESV (reference sequence). The V segment lost 3 bases and the J segment 6 bases; nucleotides outside the gene matches: 0. In DNA form, the CDR3 reads TGTGCCAGCAGCTTGGGACTAGCGGGGGCCGGGGAGCTGTTTTTT. It specifies CASSLGLAGAGELFF.

The sample holds many counts of this clonotype. The rearrangement links TRBV11-2 to TRBJ2-1, with D tentatively TRBD1 or TRBD2 (6 bases each). The CDR3 has 14 residues. Germline CDR1 is SGHAT and CDR2 is FQNNGV. Trimming took off 6 bases at V and 7 bases at J, with 16 bases between the two ends. CDR3 sequence: CASSSLRGTNEQFF. The CDR3 region has the DNA TGTGCCAGCAGTTCTTTAAGGGGGACTAATGAGCAGTTCTTC.

This clonotype was seen a handful of times. This rearrangement joins TRBV9 to TRBJ1-3; maybe TRBD1 (5 bases). Germline V gives CDR1 SGDLS, CDR2 YYNGEE. V lost 4 bases and J 0 bases, leaving 11 bases between the germline ends. This CDR3 comprises 15 residues. CDR3 DNA sequence: TGTGCCAGCAGCCCGGACACGATCTCTGGAAACACCATATATTTT. It yields the protein CASSPDTISGNTIYF.

The chain employs TRBV2 and TRBJ1-6; D remains unclear. The CDR3 is made up of 13 amino acids. V lost 5 bases, J lost 9 bases, and 11 bases lay in between. Per the germline V gene, CDR1 is SNHLY and CDR2 is FYNNEI. DNA for the CDR3: TGTGCCAGCAGTTCTTTCTTGAGTTCACCCCTCCACTTT. Translating it yields CASSSFLSSPLHF.

V usage is TRBV20-1 and J usage is TRBJ2-5; TRBD2 agrees at 10 bases. V was pared by 5 bases and J by 0 bases, with 9 bases of the junction left unmatched. The CDR3 loop spans 16 amino acids. CDR1 and CDR2 (germline): DFQATT, SNEGSKA (reference sequence). The CDR3 here is CSAVGGSGGHQETQYF. DNA of the CDR3: TGCAGTGCTGTCGGGGGTAGCGGGGGGCACCAAGAGACCCAGTACTTC.

This clonotype was seen a few times. The CDR3 reads CASGMGFGYTF. CDR3 nucleotide sequence: TGTGCCAGCGGTATGGGGTTCGGCTACACCTTC. V gene TRBV6-5 combines with J gene TRBJ1-2; D gene ambiguous. CDR3 length equals 11 residues. Germline CDR1 is MNHEY and CDR2 is SVGAGI. Trimming cost V 8 bases and J 8 bases, with 12 bases left between them.

The sample holds many counts of this clonotype. The V and J genes are TRBV7-8 and TRBJ2-2, with unresolved D. This CDR3 is 12 amino acids long. The V gene's germline CDR1 is SGHVS and CDR2 FQNEAQ. V was clipped by 5 bases and J by 7 bases, with 8 bases between them. CDR3 nucleotides: TGTGCCAGCAGCGGGATGGGCGGGGAGCTGTTTTTT. Protein: CASSGMGGELFF.

This clonotype was recorded a few times. The rearrangement links TRBV12-3 or TRBV12-4 to TRBJ2-2, with D tentatively TRBD1 (6 bases). The CDR3 covers 15 residues. Trimming took off 6 bases at V and 7 bases at J, with 18 bases between the two ends. The CDR3 loop is CASRVRDKAYGELFF. CDR3 coding DNA: TGTGCCAGCAGGGTCCGGGACAAGGCCTACGGGGAGCTGTTTTTT.

This clonotype was found many times. The rearrangement links TRBV4-3 to TRBJ2-1; 8 bases are shared with TRBD2. CDR3 length: 18 amino acids. V lost 3 bases and J lost 7; bases outside the gene matches: 17. Germline CDR1 is LGHNA and CDR2 is YSLEER. The DNA of the CDR3 is TGCGCCAGCAGCCAGGGGTTGGGCGGGGGGCTGATACGGAATGAGCAGTTCTTC. Its translation: CASSQGLGGGLIRNEQFF.

This clonotype was counted ten times or more. The chain recombines TRBV28 with TRBJ1-1, with D perhaps matching TRBD1 (5 bases). Germline assignment: CDR1 MDHEN and CDR2 SYDVKM. V was clipped by 11 bases and J by 5 bases, with 24 bases between them. The CDR3 has 15 residues. For the CDR3, the DNA is TGTGCCTCTTCCGTCGGGGGGGGAATGAGGACTGAAGCTTTCTTT. Its protein product is CASSVGGGMRTEAFF. The whole variable domain, remainder taken from reference TRBV28 and TRBJ1-1, is DVKVTQSSRYLVKRTGEKVFLECVQDMDHENMFWYRQDPGLGLRLIYFSYDVKMKEKGDIPEGYSVSREKKERFSLILESASTNQTSMYLCASSVGGGMRTEAFFGQGTRLTVV.

This chain links TRBV7-6 with TRBJ2-7, with 12 nucleotides matching TRBD2. From germline, CDR1 is SGHVS and CDR2 FNYEAQ. The CDR3 has 16 residues. The J segment lost 3 bases and the V segment lost 5 bases, leaving 8 bases of the junction unmatched. The CDR3 protein is CASSLGLAGLSYEQYF. The CDR3 nucleotides are TGTGCCAGCAGCCTAGGACTAGCGGGACTCAGCTACGAGCAGTACTTC. The entire variable domain, with the rest obtained from reference TRBV7-6 and TRBJ2-7, is as follows: GAGVSQSPRYKVTKRGQDVALRCDPISGHVSLYWYRQALGQGPEFLTYFNYEAQQDKSGLPNDRFSAERPEGSISTLTIQRTEQRDSAMYRCASSLGLAGLSYEQYFGPGTRLTVT.

There are many counts of this clonotype. This chain joins TRBV4-2 and TRBJ1-2; D remains ambiguous. The CDR3 extends over 14 amino acids. Germline V gene data show CDR1 as LGHNA and CDR2 as YNFKEQ. Trimming removed 1 base at V and 5 bases at J, with 11 bases between. In DNA form, the CDR3 reads TGTGCCAGCAGCCAAGTCGCGGAAGTTTATGGCTACACCTTC. Translation: CASSQVAEVYGYTF.

This clonotype was counted ten times or more. J is TRBJ2-3 and V is TRBV28, with D possibly matching TRBD1 (5 bases). Germline assignment: CDR1 MDHEN and CDR2 SYDVKM. Trimming left V 3 bases short and J 0 bases short, with 13 bases between. CDR3 size: 16 residues. CDR3 sequence (DNA): TGTGCCAGCAGTTTGAATGGAGCAGGGAGCACAGATACGCAGTATTTT. Translated, it gives CASSLNGAGSTDTQYF.